This T cell receptor beta chain was sequenced during a study of STAT5B mutations in CD4+ large granular lymphocyte leukemia. CDR1 is SGHRS and CDR2 is YFSETQ in the germline V gene. CDR3 length equals 18 residues. With 0 bases clipped from V and 4 bases from J, the junction kept 10 bases outside the gene matches. Overall study findings and caveats: Patient CD4-sorted repertoires stayed more clonal than healthy ones after leukemic-clone removal. TRBV06-family usage was enriched in top patient clones (8/27) versus controls (2/35).

As processed by the authors: Productive clonotypes were detectable down to 2.59 x 10-5 frequency. Using immunoSEQ multiplex PCR, the repertoire was profiled, and TCRdb retains in-frame clones only, with some absent. V, J and clone size were drawn from that table, and D and trimming were deduced from the DNA. The data contain 31,000 or so clones, 75% to 85% of them singletons. Concerning this clone itself: Its antigen is currently unknown.

This TCR derives from a human donor in good health. The V gene is TRBV5-1, the J gene TRBJ1-3; 10 bases line up with TRBD1. Sequences were obtained from CD4+ T cells from blood buffy coats. CDR3 loop: CASSLGWGQGISGNTIYF. DNA for the CDR3: TGCGCCAGCAGCTTGGGGTGGGGACAGGGGATCTCCGGAAACACCATATATTTT.